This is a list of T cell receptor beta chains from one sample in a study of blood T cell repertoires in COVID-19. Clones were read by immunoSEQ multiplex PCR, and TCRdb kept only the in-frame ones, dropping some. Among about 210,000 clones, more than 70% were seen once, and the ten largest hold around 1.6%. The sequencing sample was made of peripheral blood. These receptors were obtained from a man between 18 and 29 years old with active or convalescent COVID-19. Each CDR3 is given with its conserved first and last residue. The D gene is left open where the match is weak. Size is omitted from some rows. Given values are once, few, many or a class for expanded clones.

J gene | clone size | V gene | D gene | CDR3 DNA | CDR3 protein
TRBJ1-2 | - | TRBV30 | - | TGTGCCTGGAGTGTACATAGGGGTGGCTACACCTTC | CAWSVHRGGYTF
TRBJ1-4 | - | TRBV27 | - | TGTGCCAGCAGCTCAGGACGTTTGAGAGGGGAAAAACTGTTTTTT | CASSSGRLRGEKLFF
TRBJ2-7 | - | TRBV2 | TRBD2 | TGTGCCACGAGGACTAGCGGGAGGTCATCCTACGAGCAGTACTTC | CATRTSGRSSYEQYF
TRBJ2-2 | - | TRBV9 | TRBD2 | TGTGCCAGCAGCGTAGGAGCGGGGGGACCTAACACCGGGGAGCTGTTTTTT | CASSVGAGGPNTGELFF
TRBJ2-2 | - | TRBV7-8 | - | TGTGCCAGCAGCTTAGCGCTTCTAGCGCCGAACACCGGGGAGCTGTTTTTT | CASSLALLAPNTGELFF
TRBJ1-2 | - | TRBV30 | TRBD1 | TGTGCCCTGGGACAGCTTAACTATGGCTACACCTTC | CALGQLNYGYTF
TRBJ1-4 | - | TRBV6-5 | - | TGTGCCAGCAGTCCCCAAGGGGCAACTAATGAAAAACTGTTTTTT | CASSPQGATNEKLFF
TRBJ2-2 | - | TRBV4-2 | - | TGTGCCAGCAGCAAATCAGGGAACGGGGAGCTGTTTTTT | CASSKSGNGELFF
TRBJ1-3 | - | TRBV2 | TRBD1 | TGTGCCAGCGACTTATGGGGACAGGGGAGCTCGGGAGGAAACACCATATATTTT | CASDLWGQGSSGGNTIYF
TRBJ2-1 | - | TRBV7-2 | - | TGTGCCAGCAGCTTATTACGTAGCGATGAGCAGTTCTTC | CASSLLRSDEQFF
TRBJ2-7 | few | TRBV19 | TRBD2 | TGTGCCAGTAGTAAGGGACTAGCGGGGATCTACGAGCAGTACTTC | CASSKGLAGIYEQYF
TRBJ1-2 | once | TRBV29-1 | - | TGCAGCGTTGAAGGGGGGGGTTATGAAAATGGCTACACCTTC | CSVEGGGYENGYTF
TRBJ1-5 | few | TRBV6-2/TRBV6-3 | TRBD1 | TGTGCCAGCAGTTTCGGGACAGAAGGGGCTCAGCCCCAGCATTTT | CASSFGTEGAQPQHF
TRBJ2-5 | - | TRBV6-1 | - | TGTGCCAGCAGTGAAGGGGCAGGGGGGATGGAGACCCAGTACTTC | CASSEGAGGMETQYF
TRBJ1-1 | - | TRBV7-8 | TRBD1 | TGTGCCAGCAGCTCGAGACAGGGAACGAACACTGAAGCTTTCTTT | CASSSRQGTNTEAFF
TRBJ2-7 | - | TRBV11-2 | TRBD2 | TGTGCCAGCAGCCAGGGACTAGCCGAGCAGTACTTC | CASSQGLAEQYF
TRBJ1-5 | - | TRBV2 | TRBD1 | TGTGCCAGCCGGGACAGGGCCGGGCAGCCCCAGCATTTT | CASRDRAGQPQHF
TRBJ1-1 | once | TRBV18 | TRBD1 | TGTGCCAGCTCACCGACATGGACAGGGATGAACACTGAAGCTTTCTTT | CASSPTWTGMNTEAFF
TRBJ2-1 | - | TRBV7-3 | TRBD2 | TGTGCCAGCAGCTCGGGACTAGCGGGCTCTGAGCAGTTCTTC | CASSSGLAGSEQFF
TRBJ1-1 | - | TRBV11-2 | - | TGTGCCAGCAGCCCTACAGGGAACACTGAAGCTTTCTTT | CASSPTGNTEAFF
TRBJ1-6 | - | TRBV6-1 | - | TGTGCCAGCAGTGAAATCGGGGTTTCACCCCTCCACTTT | CASSEIGVSPLHF
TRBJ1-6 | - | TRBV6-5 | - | TGTGCCAGCAAAGTTGTGGAGAGTTCACCCCTCCACTTT | CASKVVESSPLHF
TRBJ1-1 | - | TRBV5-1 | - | TGCGCCAGCAGCTTGGCCGAGGGAGCTTCTAGGGTTACTGAAGCTTTCTTT | CASSLAEGASRVTEAFF
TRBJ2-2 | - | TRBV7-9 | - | TGTGCCAGCAGCTTAGCGGTCGCGGCCGGGGAGCTGTTTTTT | CASSLAVAAGELFF
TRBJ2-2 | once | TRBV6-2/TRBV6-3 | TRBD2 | TGTGCCAGCAGCCCCGGACTAGAGTCAATTAGCACCGGGGAGCTGTTTTTT | CASSPGLESISTGELFF
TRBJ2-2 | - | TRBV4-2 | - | TGTGCCAGCAGCCCTCCTTCTGGGTTAGCGCCCGGGGAGCTGTTTTTT | CASSPPSGLAPGELFF
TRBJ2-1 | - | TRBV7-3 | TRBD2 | TGTGCCAGCAGCCCCCGCTCCAAGGGACTAGCGGGGTACAATGAGCAGTTCTTC | CASSPRSKGLAGYNEQFF
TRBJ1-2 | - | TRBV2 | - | TGTGCCAGCATACAGCGGGAAAAAGCTAACTATGGCTACACCTTC | CASIQREKANYGYTF
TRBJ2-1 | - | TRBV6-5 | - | TGTGCCAGCAGTATCCAGGGCCAGTACAATGAGCAGTTCTTC | CASSIQGQYNEQFF
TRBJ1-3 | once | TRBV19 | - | TGTGCCAGTAGTATAAACAGGAGTTACGGAAACACCATATATTTT | CASSINRSYGNTIYF
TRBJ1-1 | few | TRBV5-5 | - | TGTGCCAGCAGCCTAGATTCTTGGACAGAGAACACTGAAGCTTTCTTT | CASSLDSWTENTEAFF
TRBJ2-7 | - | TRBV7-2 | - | TGTGCCAGCAGCTTAGCGGGTGGTTCAACTATCTACGAGCAGTACTTC | CASSLAGGSTIYEQYF
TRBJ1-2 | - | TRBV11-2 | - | TGTGCCAGCAGTGAACAGAACTATGGCTACACCTTC | CASSEQNYGYTF
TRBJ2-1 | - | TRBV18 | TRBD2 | TGTGCCAGCTCACGGACGACTAGCGGGAGATATGAGCAGTTCTTC | CASSRTTSGRYEQFF